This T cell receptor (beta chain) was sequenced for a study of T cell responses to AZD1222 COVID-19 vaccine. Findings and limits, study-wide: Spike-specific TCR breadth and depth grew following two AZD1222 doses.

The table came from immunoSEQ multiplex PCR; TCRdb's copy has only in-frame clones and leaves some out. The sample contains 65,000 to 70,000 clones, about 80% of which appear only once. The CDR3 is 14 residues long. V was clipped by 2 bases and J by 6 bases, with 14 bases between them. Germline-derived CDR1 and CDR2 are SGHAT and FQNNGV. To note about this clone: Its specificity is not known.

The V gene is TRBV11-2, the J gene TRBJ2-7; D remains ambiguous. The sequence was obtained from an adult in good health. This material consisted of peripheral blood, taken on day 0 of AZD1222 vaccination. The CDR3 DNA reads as TGTGCCAGCAGCTTAATTTCTAGGCTTCTCGAGCAGTACTTC. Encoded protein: CASSLISRLLEQYF.